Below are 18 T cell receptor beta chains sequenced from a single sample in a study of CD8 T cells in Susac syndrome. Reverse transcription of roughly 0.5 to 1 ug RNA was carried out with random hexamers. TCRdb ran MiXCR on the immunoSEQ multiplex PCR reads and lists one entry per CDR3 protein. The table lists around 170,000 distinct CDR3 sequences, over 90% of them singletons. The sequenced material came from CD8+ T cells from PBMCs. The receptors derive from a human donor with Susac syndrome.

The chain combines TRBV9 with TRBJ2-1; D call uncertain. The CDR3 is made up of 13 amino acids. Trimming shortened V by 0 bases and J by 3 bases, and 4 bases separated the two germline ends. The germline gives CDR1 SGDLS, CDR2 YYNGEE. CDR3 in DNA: TGTGCCAGCAGCGTAGCGGACTACAATGAGCAGTTCTTC. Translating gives CASSVADYNEQFF.

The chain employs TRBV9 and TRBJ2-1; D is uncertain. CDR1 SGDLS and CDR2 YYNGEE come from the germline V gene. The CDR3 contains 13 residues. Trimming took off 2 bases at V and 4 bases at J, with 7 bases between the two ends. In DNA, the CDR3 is TGTGCCAGCAGCGTTGAAGAATACAATGAGCAGTTCTTC. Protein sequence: CASSVEEYNEQFF. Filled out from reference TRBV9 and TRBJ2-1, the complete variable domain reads DSGVTQTPKHLITATGQRVTLRCSPRSGDLSVYWYQQSLDQGLQFLIQYYNGEERAKGNILERFSAQQFPDLHSELNLSSLELGDSALYFCASSVEEYNEQFFGPGTRLTVL.

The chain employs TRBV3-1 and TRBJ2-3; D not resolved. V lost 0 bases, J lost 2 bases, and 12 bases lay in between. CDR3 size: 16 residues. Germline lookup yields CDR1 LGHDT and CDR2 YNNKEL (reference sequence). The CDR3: CASSQDGSLHTDTQYF. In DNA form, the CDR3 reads TGTGCCAGCAGCCAAGACGGCAGCCTACACACAGATACGCAGTATTTT.

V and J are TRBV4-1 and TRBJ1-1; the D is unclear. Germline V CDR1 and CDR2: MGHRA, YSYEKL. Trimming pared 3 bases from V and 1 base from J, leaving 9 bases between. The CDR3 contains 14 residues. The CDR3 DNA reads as TGCGCCAGCAGCCATCGGGGTCGGAACACTGAAGCTTTCTTT. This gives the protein CASSHRGRNTEAFF.

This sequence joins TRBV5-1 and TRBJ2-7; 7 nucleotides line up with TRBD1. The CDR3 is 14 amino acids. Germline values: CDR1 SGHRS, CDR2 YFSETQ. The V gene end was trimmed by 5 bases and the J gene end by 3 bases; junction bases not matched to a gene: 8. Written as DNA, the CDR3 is TGCGCCAGCAGTTCGACGGACAGGATCTACGAGCAGTACTTC. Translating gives CASSSTDRIYEQYF.

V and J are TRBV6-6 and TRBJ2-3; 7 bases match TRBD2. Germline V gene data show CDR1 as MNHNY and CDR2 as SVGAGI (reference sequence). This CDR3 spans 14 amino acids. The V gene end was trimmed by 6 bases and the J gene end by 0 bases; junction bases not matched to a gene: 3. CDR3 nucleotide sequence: TGTGCCAGCAGGCGGGGGTCTAGCACAGATACGCAGTATTTT. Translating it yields CASRRGSSTDTQYF.

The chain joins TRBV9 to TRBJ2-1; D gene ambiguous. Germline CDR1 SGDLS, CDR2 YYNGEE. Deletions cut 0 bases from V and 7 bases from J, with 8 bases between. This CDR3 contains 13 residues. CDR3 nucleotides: TGTGCCAGCAGCGTAGGGTTCTCAAATGAGCAGTTCTTC. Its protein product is CASSVGFSNEQFF. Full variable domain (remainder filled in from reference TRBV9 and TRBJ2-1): DSGVTQTPKHLITATGQRVTLRCSPRSGDLSVYWYQQSLDQGLQFLIQYYNGEERAKGNILERFSAQQFPDLHSELNLSSLELGDSALYFCASSVGFSNEQFFGPGTRLTVL.

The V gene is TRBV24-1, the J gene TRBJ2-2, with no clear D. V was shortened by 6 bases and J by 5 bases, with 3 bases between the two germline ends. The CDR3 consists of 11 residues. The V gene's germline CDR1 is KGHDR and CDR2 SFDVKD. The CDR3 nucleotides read TGTGCCACCAGTTTAACCGGGGAGCTGTTTTTT. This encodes CATSLTGELFF.

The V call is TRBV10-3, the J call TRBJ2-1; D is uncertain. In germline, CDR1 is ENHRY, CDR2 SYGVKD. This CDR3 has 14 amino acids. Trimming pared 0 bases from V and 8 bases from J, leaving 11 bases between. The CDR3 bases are TGTGCCATCAGTGAGTCAAGAGGCGTCCATGAGCAGTTCTTC. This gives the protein CAISESRGVHEQFF.

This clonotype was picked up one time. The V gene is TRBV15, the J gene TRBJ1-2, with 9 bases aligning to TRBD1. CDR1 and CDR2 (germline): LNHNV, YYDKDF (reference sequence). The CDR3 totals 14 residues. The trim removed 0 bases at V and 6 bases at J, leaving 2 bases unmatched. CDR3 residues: CATSRDGTGNGYTF. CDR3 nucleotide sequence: TGTGCCACCAGCAGAGATGGGACAGGGAATGGCTACACCTTC.

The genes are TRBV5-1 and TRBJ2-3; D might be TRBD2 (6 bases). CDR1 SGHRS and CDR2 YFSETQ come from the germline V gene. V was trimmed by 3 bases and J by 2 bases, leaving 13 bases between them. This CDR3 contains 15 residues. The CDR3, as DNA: TGCGCCAGCAGCTCAGATAGCGGAGCCACAGATACGCAGTATTTT. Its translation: CASSSDSGATDTQYF.

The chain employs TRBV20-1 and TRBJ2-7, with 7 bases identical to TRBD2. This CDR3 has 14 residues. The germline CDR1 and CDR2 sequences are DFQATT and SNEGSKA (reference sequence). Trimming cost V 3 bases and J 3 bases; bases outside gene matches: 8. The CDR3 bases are TGCAGTGCTAGCCCCCTAGCGGTAAGCTACGAGCAGTACTTC. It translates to CSASPLAVSYEQYF.

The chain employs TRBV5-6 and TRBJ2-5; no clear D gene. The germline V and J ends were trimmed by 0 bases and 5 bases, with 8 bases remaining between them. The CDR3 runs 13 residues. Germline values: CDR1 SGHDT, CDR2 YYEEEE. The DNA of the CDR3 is TGTGCCAGCAGCTTGGGGGGAATGGAGACCCAGTACTTC. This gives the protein CASSLGGMETQYF.

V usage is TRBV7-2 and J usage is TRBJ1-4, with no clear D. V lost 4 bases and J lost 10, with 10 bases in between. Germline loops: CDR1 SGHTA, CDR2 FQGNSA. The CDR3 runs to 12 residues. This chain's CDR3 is CASSSRTGKLFF. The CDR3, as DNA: TGTGCCAGCAGCTCCCGGACGGGAAAACTGTTTTTT.

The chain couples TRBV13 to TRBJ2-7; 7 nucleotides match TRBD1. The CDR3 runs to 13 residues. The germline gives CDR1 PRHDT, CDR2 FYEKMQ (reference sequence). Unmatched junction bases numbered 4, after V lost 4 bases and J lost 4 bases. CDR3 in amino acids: CASSSYRGYEQYF. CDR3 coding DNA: TGTGCCAGCAGCTCTTACAGGGGTTACGAGCAGTACTTC. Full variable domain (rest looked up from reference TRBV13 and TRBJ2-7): AAGVIQSPRHLIKEKRETATLKCYPIPRHDTVYWYQQGPGQDPQFLISFYEKMQSDKGSIPDRFSAQQFSDYHSELNMSSLELGDSALYFCASSSYRGYEQYFGPGTRLTVT.

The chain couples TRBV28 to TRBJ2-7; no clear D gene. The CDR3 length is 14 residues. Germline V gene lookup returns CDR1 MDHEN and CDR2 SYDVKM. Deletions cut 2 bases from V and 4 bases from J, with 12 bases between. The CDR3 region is CASSLGGSQYEQYF. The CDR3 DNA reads TGTGCCAGCAGTTTAGGTGGAAGTCAGTACGAGCAGTACTTC.

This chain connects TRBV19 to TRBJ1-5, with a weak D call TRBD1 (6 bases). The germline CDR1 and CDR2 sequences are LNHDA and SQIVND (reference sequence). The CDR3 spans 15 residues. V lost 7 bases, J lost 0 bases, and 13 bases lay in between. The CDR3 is CASTPGHLSNQPQHF. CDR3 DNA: TGTGCCAGTACCCCGGGACATCTTAGCAATCAGCCCCAGCATTTT.

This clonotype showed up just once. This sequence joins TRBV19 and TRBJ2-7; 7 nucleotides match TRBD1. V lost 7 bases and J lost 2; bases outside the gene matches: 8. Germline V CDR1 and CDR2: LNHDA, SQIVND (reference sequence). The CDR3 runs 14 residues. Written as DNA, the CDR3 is TGTGCCAGTACTCGGACAGGAGCGACCTACGAGCAGTACTTC. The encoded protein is CASTRTGATYEQYF.